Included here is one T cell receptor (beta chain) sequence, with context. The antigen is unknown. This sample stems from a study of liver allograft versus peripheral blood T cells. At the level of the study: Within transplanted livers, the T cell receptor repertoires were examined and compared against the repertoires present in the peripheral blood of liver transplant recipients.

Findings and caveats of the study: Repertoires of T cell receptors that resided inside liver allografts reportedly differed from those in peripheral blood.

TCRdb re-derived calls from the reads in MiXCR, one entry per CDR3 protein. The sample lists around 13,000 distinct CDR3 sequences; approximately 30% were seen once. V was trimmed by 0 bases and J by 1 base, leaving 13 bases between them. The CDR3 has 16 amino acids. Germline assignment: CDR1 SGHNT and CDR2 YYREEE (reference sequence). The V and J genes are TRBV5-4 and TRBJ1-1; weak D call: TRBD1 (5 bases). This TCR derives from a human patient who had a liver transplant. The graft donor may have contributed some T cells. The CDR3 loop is CASSLGRQISNTEAFF. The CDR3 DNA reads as TGTGCCAGCAGCTTGGGCAGACAGATATCGAACACTGAAGCTTTCTTT. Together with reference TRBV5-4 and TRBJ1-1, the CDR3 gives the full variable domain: ETGVTQSPTHLIKTRGQQVTLRCSSQSGHNTVSWYQQALGQGPQFIFQYYREEENGRGNFPPRFSGLQFPNYSSELNVNALELDDSALYLCASSLGRQISNTEAFFGQGTRLTVV.